The clone carrying this T cell receptor (beta chain) turned up a few times. What it recognizes is unknown. The data originate from a study of beta chain features in type 1 diabetes. Study-wide background: On cell yields, gender and age, patients and healthy donors were similar.

Post-sort purity exceeded 98% for all sorted populations. Study-wide findings and caveats: Type 1 diabetes patients had TCRB CDR3s that were shorter (moderately but significantly so) in all four CD4+ subsets. VDJ junctions from patients with type 1 diabetes contained fewer insertions and more deletions.

The CDR3 totals 15 residues. V lost 5 bases and J 4 bases, leaving 17 bases between the germline ends. The V gene's germline CDR1 is MNHEY and CDR2 SVGAGI. Expressed TCRB transcripts got sequenced, as all isolated RNA was reverse transcribed. Repertoires were generated with immunoSEQ multiplex PCR, while TCRdb's copy carries only in-frame clones and drops some. The sample holds almost 350,000 clones, approximately 9.9% seen once. The chain is built from TRBV6-5 and TRBJ2-5; D uncertain. The sequenced sample consisted of central memory CD4+ T cells from blood. The sequence was obtained from a man between 25 and 39 years old with type 1 diabetes. The CDR3 nucleotides read TGTGCCAGCAGTCGACCTCCGCTAGGATCAGAGACCCAGTACTTC. Its protein product is CASSRPPLGSETQYF.